The clone carrying this TCR beta chain has more than one count but fewer than ten. A read error is possible here, since a much larger clone lies one base away. This specimen belongs to a study of regulatory T cells in long-lasting Graves disease. Combining iRepertoire HTBI primers with Arm-PCR of CDR3 regions, the authors built TCR beta libraries. Original handling: Detected in the samples were roughly 60 TRBV and approximately 14 TRBJ segments. One entry per CDR3 protein, called by TCRdb with MiXCR from the multiplex PCR reads. V and J calls and clone size were set by TCRdb, not the authors. Altogether hundreds of thousands of distinct CDR3 sequences are present, roughly 16% being singletons, with the ten largest covering roughly 25%. The CDR3 spans 16 residues. The germline V gene has CDR1 DFQATT and CDR2 SNEGSKA (reference sequence). Time point noted: newly diagnosed GD, antithyroid drugs for less than 3 months. There was RNA extracted from PBMCs, and the TCR library was made from it.

This sample also belongs to another study, concerning T cells in Graves' hyperthyroidism and ophthalmopathy. According to that study: First-round RT-PCR targeting the TCR CDR3 was performed with the HTBI primer set. The majority of expanded thyroid clonotypes above 0.001 also appeared in blood.

The sequences come from peripheral blood mononuclear cells (PBMCs), collected at new diagnosis, from a patient treated with antithyroid drugs. The genes are TRBV20-1 and TRBJ1-6; D possibly corresponds to TRBD1 (6 bases). This receptor was obtained from a woman between 40 and 65 years old with Graves disease. CDR3: CSARVSGALYNSPPHF. Here the CDR3 DNA reads TGCAGTGCTCGCGTTTCGGGGGCCTTATATAATTCACCCCCCCACTTT.